This entry features one T cell receptor (beta chain) sequence. Its specific antigen is unknown. Nothing much larger sits one base from this clone, and base qualities are not available. This specimen comes from a study of blood T cell repertoires in COVID-19 (dated by TCRdb to 2019 to 2021). With regard to the full study: Samples covering the acute and convalescent phases of COVID-19 were provided by collaborators in the United States, Italy and Spain. Subjects who had been exposed to COVID-19, were actively infected with it, or had recovered from it provided the deeply sampled blood TCRbeta repertoires that made up the dataset. Where available, HLA class I and class II types were taken from metadata supplied by the sample provider and were not determined by assay-based typing. The repertoires were made available in a free public database intended to serve as a resource for research on the immune response to SARS-CoV-2. Sample metadata almost always included a de-identified subject ID, COVID-19 status, age in years and sex. Samples came from the ongoing ImmuneRACE study (first 160 participants) plus 1,254 subjects from 6 global collaborators. The material from the prospective study consisted of cDNA or gDNA derived from T cells, B-cell-depleted T cells, or PBMCs.

Collaborating institutions collected whole blood in K2EDTA tubes following their own protocols. For TCRbeta analysis, collaborators shipped samples in one of three forms: frozen whole blood, isolated PBMCs, or DNA extracted from either of those sample types. There are 15 amino acids in the CDR3, from cysteine to phenylalanine inclusive. The sequence is cut down to CDR3 DNA, 45 bases in frame from base 1. Taken from the germline V gene, the CDR1 and CDR2 loops are MGHRA and YSYEKL. The V end loses 3 bases and the J end loses 0 bases, and a stretch of 11 bases separates them. TCRbeta CDR3 regions were amplified from genomic DNA by means of the immunoSEQ Assay, a bias-controlled multiplex PCR. As for the authors' bioinformatics: The number of nucleated cells in each sample was estimated from the amplification of reference gene primers within the assay. To quantify the absolute abundance of each unique TCRbeta CDR3 rearrangement, sequence reads were collapsed and filtered. For each sample, productive Simpson clonality was calculated by taking the square root of Simpson's diversity index across productive rearrangements. TCRdb re-hosts the immuneACCESS table, in-frame sequences only. Its copies lack some clones; in the studies checked, an unresolved V gene accounts for under half of them, and the cause for the rest is not known. V, J and clone size reflect that table, while D and trimming were determined from the DNA. Present in this sample are around 130,000 clones, 80% to 90% of which were seen just once. The ten biggest clones cover about 3.6% of the sample.

General findings and caveats noted by the study authors: The amount of clinical and demographic metadata varied by source and participant and was provided uncurated.

The sequencing sample was made of peripheral blood. The chain is assembled from TRBV4-1 and TRBJ1-1; tentative D gene TRBD1, with 6 bases matching. The clonotype originates from an older woman with acute or convalescent COVID-19. The bases are TGCGCCAGCAGCCACACGACAGGTATGAACACTGAAGCTTTCTTT. Its translation is CASSHTTGMNTEAFF.